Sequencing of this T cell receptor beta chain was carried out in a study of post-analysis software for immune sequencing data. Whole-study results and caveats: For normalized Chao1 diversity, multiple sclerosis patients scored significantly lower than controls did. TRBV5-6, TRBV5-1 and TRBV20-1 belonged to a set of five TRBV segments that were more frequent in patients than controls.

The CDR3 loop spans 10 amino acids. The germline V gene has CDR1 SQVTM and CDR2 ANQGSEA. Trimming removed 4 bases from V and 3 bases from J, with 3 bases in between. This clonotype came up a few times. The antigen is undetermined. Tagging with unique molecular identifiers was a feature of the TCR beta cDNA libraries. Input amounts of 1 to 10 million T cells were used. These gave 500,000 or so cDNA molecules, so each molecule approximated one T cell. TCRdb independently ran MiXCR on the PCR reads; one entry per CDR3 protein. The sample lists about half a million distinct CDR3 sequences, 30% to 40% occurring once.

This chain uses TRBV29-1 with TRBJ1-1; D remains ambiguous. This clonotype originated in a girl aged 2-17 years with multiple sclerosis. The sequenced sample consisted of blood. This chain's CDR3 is CSVADTEAFF. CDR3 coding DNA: TGCAGCGTTGCCGACACTGAAGCTTTCTTT.